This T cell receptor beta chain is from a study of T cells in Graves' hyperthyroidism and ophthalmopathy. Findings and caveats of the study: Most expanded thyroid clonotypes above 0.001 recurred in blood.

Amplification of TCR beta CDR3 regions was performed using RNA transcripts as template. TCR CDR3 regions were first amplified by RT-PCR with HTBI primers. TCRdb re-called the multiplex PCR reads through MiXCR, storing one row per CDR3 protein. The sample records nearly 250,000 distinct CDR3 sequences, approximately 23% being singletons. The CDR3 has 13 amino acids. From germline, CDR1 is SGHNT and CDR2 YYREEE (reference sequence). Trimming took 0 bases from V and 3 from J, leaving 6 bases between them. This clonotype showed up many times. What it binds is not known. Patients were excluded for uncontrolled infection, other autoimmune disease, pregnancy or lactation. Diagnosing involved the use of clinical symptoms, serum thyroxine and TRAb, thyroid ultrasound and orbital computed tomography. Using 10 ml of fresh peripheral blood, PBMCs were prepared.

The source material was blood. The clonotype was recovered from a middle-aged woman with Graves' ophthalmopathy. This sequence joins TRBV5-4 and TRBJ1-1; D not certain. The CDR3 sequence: CASSLERDTEAFF. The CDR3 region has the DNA TGTGCCAGCAGCTTGGAACGGGACACTGAAGCTTTCTTT. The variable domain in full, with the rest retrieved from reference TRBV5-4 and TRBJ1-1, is ETGVTQSPTHLIKTRGQQVTLRCSSQSGHNTVSWYQQALGQGPQFIFQYYREEENGRGNFPPRFSGLQFPNYSSELNVNALELDDSALYLCASSLERDTEAFFGQGTRLTVV.